This T cell receptor beta chain appears in the sequencing data of a study of technical replicates of blood from several donors. Sequencing was performed with immunoSEQ multiplex PCR; in TCRdb, only in-frame clones are kept and a portion is missing. The profile shows tens of thousands of clones, 85% to 95% of them singletons. CDR3 length equals 17 residues. The V gene end was trimmed by 3 bases and the J gene end by 2 bases; junction bases not matched to a gene: 13. Germline lookup yields CDR1 SGHDT and CDR2 YYEEEE. This TCR was sampled from a human donor in good health. The material sequenced was T cells isolated from PBMCs. The chain joins TRBV5-6 to TRBJ1-1; 7 bases are shared with TRBD1. This CDR3 reads CASSSQTGRKVNTEAFF. The CDR3, as DNA: TGTGCCAGCAGCTCACAGACAGGGAGGAAGGTAAACACTGAAGCTTTCTTT.